This T cell receptor beta chain was profiled in a study of cytomegalovirus exposure and HLA in healthy donors. Study-level background: The Caucasian-associated ancestry cluster contained about four fifths of the roughly 400 genotyped donors.

The V gene lost 1 base and the J gene lost 4 bases, with 13 bases spanning the gap. CDR1 SGHAT and CDR2 FQNNGV come from the germline V gene. The CDR3 consists of 15 residues. General study findings and limits: Analysis was performed later, and it showed HLA-associated TCR beta chains to be more clonally expanded than equally common others.

The PCR had 60 Vbeta and 13 Jbeta primers. Original methodology: Some 11 million shared chains were among the about 80 million unique TCR beta chains that a later analysis counted. Measured with immunoSEQ multiplex PCR; TCRdb has only the in-frame clones, and not every one. Clone size and the V and J calls come from that table; the DNA yielded D and trimming. The sample lists 100,000 to 150,000 clones, around 81% occurring once. About this clone itself: Its antigen is as yet unknown.

The V call is TRBV11-2, the J call TRBJ1-1; possibly TRBD1 for D (5 bases). The source material was PBMCs. The source of this sequence is a woman aged 40 to 50 in good health and CMV-seronegative. In DNA form, the CDR3 reads TGTGCCAGCAGCTTAGGCAGGGTCGTGGGCACTGAAGCTTTCTTT. Protein sequence: CASSLGRVVGTEAFF.